These 29 T cell receptor beta chains share one sample of origin, sequenced in a study of blood T cells in healthy people across ages. A second PCR of 7 to 11 cycles used a sample-barcoded 5' primer and a J-beta primer mix. TCRdb processed the 5' RACE reads anew with MiXCR; each CDR3 protein has one entry. Among some 750,000 distinct CDR3 sequences, roughly 20% were seen once, and the ten largest hold 22%. The specimen was blood. These receptors came from a man in his 70s in good health.

The V gene is TRBV29-1, the J gene TRBJ1-4, with D unresolved. V was shortened by 5 bases and J by 8 bases, with 15 bases between the two germline ends. Germline loops: CDR1 SQVTM, CDR2 ANQGSEA. This CDR3 contains 13 residues. Here the CDR3 DNA reads TGCAGCGTTCAGGAGTTTGACGGCGAAAAACTGTTTTTT. Encoded protein: CSVQEFDGEKLFF.

Only a few counts were recorded for this clonotype. The V and J genes are TRBV12-3 or TRBV12-4 and TRBJ1-2; D is possibly TRBD1 (5 bases). The V end was cut by 6 bases, the J end by 4 bases, with 15 bases between. The CDR3 has 14 residues. The CDR3 spells CASSLLGDTYGYTF. The CDR3, as DNA: TGTGCCAGCAGCCTCTTAGGGGATACCTATGGCTACACCTTC.

In its sample, this clonotype was seen many times. The genes are TRBV5-5 and TRBJ2-5; D perhaps matches TRBD1 (6 bases). Judging by the DNA end, TRBJ2-7 fits better; the J call may be wrong. Germline V gene data show CDR1 as SGHKS and CDR2 as YYEKEE (reference sequence). This CDR3 has 14 amino acids. CDR3 amino acids: CASSFRDTNYEQYV. The CDR3 bases are TGTGCCAGCAGCTTCCGGGACACTAACTACGAGCAGTACGTC.

This clonotype was found many times. V is TRBV20-1 and J is TRBJ2-7; 9 bases match TRBD1. The V and J ends lost 0 bases and 4 bases, in that order; junction bases with no gene match: 4. There are 14 residues in the CDR3. The V gene's germline CDR1 is DFQATT and CDR2 SNEGSKA (reference sequence). CDR3 DNA: TGCAGTGCTAGAGACCGGGACAGGGTATACGAGCAGTACTTC. It codes for CSARDRDRVYEQYF.

The V gene is TRBV20-1, the J gene TRBJ2-3, with D possibly matching TRBD2 (6 bases). Germline loops: CDR1 DFQATT, CDR2 SNEGSKA (reference sequence). The CDR3 contains 15 residues. CDR3 nucleotides: TGCAGCACCACCGTCACTAGCCGTTCTTTAGATACGCAGTATTTT. This sequence encodes CSTTVTSRSLDTQYF.

This clonotype was counted only a few times. The chain links TRBV6-5 to TRBJ1-1; 11 nucleotides match TRBD1. The V segment lost 2 bases and the J segment 4 bases; nucleotides outside the gene matches: 3. This CDR3 is built from 15 residues. The V gene's germline CDR1 is MNHEY and CDR2 SVGAGI. This CDR3 is CASSYGGTGGTEAFF. In DNA, the CDR3 is TGTGCCAGCAGTTACGGGGGGACAGGGGGCACTGAAGCTTTCTTT.

The chain recombines TRBV6-5 with TRBJ2-7; 8 positions match TRBD1. The CDR3 sequence is 17 residues long. V lost 2 bases to trimming and J lost 3 bases; unmatched junction nucleotides: 12. CDR1 MNHEY and CDR2 SVGAGI come from the germline V gene. The DNA of the CDR3 is TGTGCCAGCAGTTACCGGACAGGGAGGACGAGATACTACGAGCAGTACGTC. Translating it yields CASSYRTGRTRYYEQYV.

The chain links TRBV15 to TRBJ2-2; no reliable D call. Per germline, CDR1 LNHNV and CDR2 YYDKDF (reference sequence). This CDR3 contains 15 residues. The germline V and J ends were trimmed by 1 base and 4 bases, with 10 bases remaining between them. CDR3 coding DNA: TGTGCCACCAGCAGAGTGAACAGCCCCACCGGGGAGCTGTTTTTT. Translation: CATSRVNSPTGELFF.

In its sample, this clonotype was seen a few times. The chain links TRBV18 to TRBJ2-3; D gene ambiguous. The V and J ends lost 5 bases and 5 bases respectively, with 11 bases between them. The length of the CDR3 is 13 residues. Germline assignment: CDR1 KGHSH and CDR2 LQKENI. For the CDR3, the DNA is TGTGCCAGCTCAAACGACGGACGAGATACGCAGTATTTT. It codes for CASSNDGRDTQYF.

V gene TRBV12-3 or TRBV12-4 combines with J gene TRBJ2-5; 7 nucleotides agree with TRBD2. TRBJ2-1 explains the end of the DNA better; the J call may be wrong. CDR3 size: 14 residues. Here the CDR3 DNA reads TGTGCCAGCAAGCCAAGCGGGATCGGTAGTGAGCAGTTCTTC. It yields the protein CASKPSGIGSEQFF.

The gene calls are TRBV7-9 and TRBJ2-7; a possible D gene is TRBD1 (6 bases). CDR3 size: 14 residues. The V end lost 3 bases, the J end lost 3 bases, and 12 bases lay between the germline ends. CDR1 and CDR2 (germline): SEHNR, FQNEAQ (reference sequence). DNA for the CDR3: TGTGCCAGCAGCTTTGGGACACTCGACTACGAGCAGTACTTC. Translating gives CASSFGTLDYEQYF.

This sequence joins TRBV7-9 and TRBJ1-2, with D unclear. Trimming removed 5 bases at V and 4 bases at J, with 11 bases between. The germline gives CDR1 SEHNR, CDR2 FQNEAQ (reference sequence). The CDR3 is 13 residues long. The CDR3 sequence is CASSPQSGYGYTF. The CDR3 DNA reads TGTGCCAGCAGCCCTCAGAGCGGCTATGGCTACACCTTC.

This clonotype showed up just a few times. The CDR3 does not close with the conserved phenylalanine or tryptophan, likely indicating a read error. The V and J genes are TRBV28 and TRBJ1-2, with 7 bases identical to TRBD1. Germline V gene sequence: CDR1 MDHEN, CDR2 SYDVKM. V was pared by 5 bases and J by 4 bases, with 10 bases of the junction left unmatched. The CDR3 has 15 residues. CDR3 loop: CASSPLRQGGYGYTL. The CDR3 nucleotides are TGTGCCAGCAGTCCTCTGCGACAGGGTGGCTATGGCTACACCCTC.

This clonotype showed up just a few times. This chain links TRBV12-3 or TRBV12-4 with TRBJ1-3; D is unresolved. This CDR3 contains 14 residues. The V end was cut by 7 bases, the J end by 0 bases, with 10 bases between. CDR3 region: CASKLHGSGNTIYF. As DNA, the CDR3 is TGTGCCAGCAAACTACACGGCTCTGGAAACACCATATATTTT.

This clonotype showed up just once. The V and J genes are TRBV7-2 and TRBJ2-1; 9 bases align to TRBD2. V lost 5 bases, J lost 8 bases, and 16 bases stayed unmatched. Germline V lookup: CDR1 SGHTA, CDR2 FQGNSA. The CDR3 sequence is 17 residues long. CDR3 loop: CASSPQGGLAVNYEQFF. The CDR3 nucleotides read TGTGCCAGCAGCCCCCAGGGGGGACTAGCAGTTAATTATGAGCAGTTCTTC.

This clonotype was seen at least ten times. The chain employs TRBV20-1 and TRBJ2-4; TRBD1 is a possible D gene (6 bases). Germline V CDR1 and CDR2: DFQATT, SNEGSKA (reference sequence). The CDR3 sequence is 14 residues long. V lost 5 bases and J 0 bases, leaving 11 bases between the germline ends. The CDR3 DNA reads TGCAGTGCTCCGGGGACACTAGCCAAAAACATTCAGTACTTC. This gives the protein CSAPGTLAKNIQYF.

Many counts were recorded for this clonotype. The rearrangement uses TRBV5-1 and TRBJ2-5; 8 nucleotides line up with TRBD2. CDR3 length: 15 amino acids. Germline CDR1 and CDR2: SGHRS and YFSETQ. V dropped 6 bases and J dropped 4; count of bases not matched to a gene: 11. The CDR3 nucleotides are TGCGCCAGCAACATCTTAGCGGGGATAGGAGAGACCCAGTACTTC. This codes for CASNILAGIGETQYF.

The chain uses TRBV20-1 and TRBJ1-4; 12 nucleotides line up with TRBD1. Losses at the gene ends were 3 bases for V and 2 bases for J; bases not matched to a gene: 1. Germline V gene lookup returns CDR1 DFQATT and CDR2 SNEGSKA (reference sequence). CDR3 length: 15 residues. This CDR3 is CSASGTGGTNEKLFF. The DNA of the CDR3 is TGCAGTGCTAGTGGGACAGGGGGCACTAATGAAAAACTGTTTTTT.

This chain links TRBV3-1 with TRBJ1-3, with TRBD1 as a possible D gene (5 bases). Germline CDR1 and CDR2: LGHDT and YNNKEL (reference sequence). The length of the CDR3 is 18 residues. V lost 1 base and J lost 0, with 16 bases in between. The CDR3 DNA follows: TGTGCCAGCAGCCAAGTAGCAGGGATAGGGCTCTCTGGAAACACCATATATTTT. Translated: CASSQVAGIGLSGNTIYF.

V is TRBV6-2 or TRBV6-3 and J is TRBJ2-3; D may be TRBD2 (6 bases). Between the trimmed V and J ends, which lost 8 bases and 2 bases, there was a span of 11 bases. CDR3 length: 13 residues. CDR1 and CDR2 from the germline V gene are MNHEY and SVGEGT. This CDR3 reads CASQGGFTDTQYF. CDR3 in DNA: TGTGCCAGCCAGGGAGGATTCACAGATACGCAGTATTTT.

This clonotype was detected only a few times. The chain has TRBV20-1 and TRBJ1-5; 9 nucleotides match TRBD1. CDR1 is DFQATT and CDR2 is SNEGSKA in the germline V gene (reference sequence). CDR3 length: 15 residues. V gave up 3 bases and J gave up 6 bases; unmatched junction bases: 9. CDR3 in DNA: TGCAGTGCTAGTCGGACAGGGGACGGGCGTCAGCCCCAGCATTTT. Translated: CSASRTGDGRQPQHF.

This clonotype was seen more than once but under ten times. The genes are TRBV5-1 and TRBJ1-1; possible D gene TRBD1, 6 bases. Per the germline V gene, CDR1 is SGHRS and CDR2 is YFSETQ. With 4 bases removed from V and 4 bases from J, the gap between germline ends came to 17 bases. The CDR3 consists of 15 residues. In DNA form, the CDR3 reads TGCGCCAGCAGCGATCTACAGGGTGGGGGCACTGAAGCTTTCTTT. The encoded protein is CASSDLQGGGTEAFF.

The sample holds a few counts of this clonotype. This sequence joins TRBV11-1 and TRBJ2-3; no clear D. V lost 5 bases, J lost 1 base, and 10 bases lay in between. This CDR3 spans 14 amino acids. Germline V CDR1 and CDR2: SGHAT, FQDESV (reference sequence). Here the CDR3 DNA reads TGTGCCAGCAGCCGGCCCCAGGGCACAGATACGCAGTATTTT. Encoded protein: CASSRPQGTDTQYF.

V gene TRBV20-1 combines with J gene TRBJ2-5; 11 bases fit TRBD2. The CDR3 contains 16 residues. The germline V gene encodes CDR1 DFQATT and CDR2 SNEGSKA (reference sequence). With V trimmed by 3 bases and J by 5 bases, 11 bases remained unmatched. CDR3 region: CSASISGGAVRETQYF. The CDR3 bases are TGCAGTGCTAGTATTAGCGGGGGGGCCGTCCGTGAGACCCAGTACTTC.

Comment on this clonotype: Because the CDR3 is missing its conserved closing phenylalanine or tryptophan, this is likely a read error. CDR3 amino acids: CSHLPGLSNYGYTI. As DNA, the CDR3 is TGCAGTCACCTTCCAGGTTTGAGTAACTATGGCTACACCATC. The V call is TRBV20-1, the J call TRBJ1-2; no clear D. The germline V gene has CDR1 DFQATT and CDR2 SNEGSKA (reference sequence). The CDR3 sequence is 14 residues long. V lost 8 bases to trimming and J lost 1 base, with 17 bases between them.

The V gene is TRBV18, the J gene TRBJ2-5; no reliable D call. Trimming removed 0 bases from V and 2 bases from J, with 13 bases in between. The CDR3 consists of 16 residues. Germline CDR1 and CDR2: KGHSH and LQKENI. The CDR3 coding sequence is TGTGCCAGCTCACCACCGTATGGCAGCACTCAAGAGACCCAGTACTTC. This codes for CASSPPYGSTQETQYF. Supplemented by reference TRBV18 and TRBJ2-5, the full variable domain reads NAGVMQNPRHLVRRRGQEARLRCSPMKGHSHVYWYRQLPEEGLKFMVYLQKENIIDESGMPKERFSAEFPKEGPSILRIQQVVRGDSAAYFCASSPPYGSTQETQYFGPGTRLLVL.

Here the CDR3 DNA reads TGTGCCACCAGTTACGGGCAAGATAATTCACCCCTCCACTTT. It encodes CATSYGQDNSPLHF. V and J are TRBV15 and TRBJ1-6; D call uncertain. The CDR3 is 14 residues long. CDR1 and CDR2 from the germline V gene are LNHNV and YYDKDF (reference sequence). V lost 6 bases and J 5 bases, leaving 11 bases between the germline ends.

This clonotype was detected ten times or more. This chain joins TRBV12-3 or TRBV12-4 and TRBJ1-4; 8 positions match TRBD1. Trimming removed 6 bases from V and 7 bases from J; junction bases left unmatched: 1. The CDR3 runs 12 residues. The CDR3 DNA reads as TGTGCCAGCAGAGGGACAGGTGAAAAACTGTTTTTT. This sequence encodes CASRGTGEKLFF.

DNA of the CDR3: TGTGCCAGCAGTTTTCCAGCGGGAACAGATACGCAGTATTTT. Protein: CASSFPAGTDTQYF. The chain is built from TRBV12-3 or TRBV12-4 and TRBJ2-3, with 7 bases fitting TRBD2. The CDR3 totals 14 residues. Trimming at V came to 3 bases and at J to 3 bases, leaving 3 bases not matched to a gene.